This T cell receptor beta chain originates from a study of shared T cell receptors in the human thymus. The CDR3 has 13 residues. In germline, CDR1 is GTSNPN, CDR2 SVGIG (reference sequence). V was clipped by 7 bases and J by 6 bases, with 16 bases between them. The repertoire was sequenced with immunoSEQ multiplex PCR; TCRdb's copy has only in-frame clones and lacks some. The sample lists hundreds of thousands of clones, around 87% occurring once. This clone was counted between two and nine times. This same sample was also part of a study on human thymus T cells. From that second work: Resections from corrective heart surgery provided thymus tissue.

This chain uses TRBV30 with TRBJ2-1, with D maybe TRBD1 (6 bases). This clonotype was obtained from a boy less than two years old with a congenital heart defect. The sequenced sample was thymocytes. Here the CDR3 DNA reads TGTGCCTTCCGACAGGTGGGCGGCAATGAGCAGTTCTTC. Encoded protein: CAFRQVGGNEQFF.